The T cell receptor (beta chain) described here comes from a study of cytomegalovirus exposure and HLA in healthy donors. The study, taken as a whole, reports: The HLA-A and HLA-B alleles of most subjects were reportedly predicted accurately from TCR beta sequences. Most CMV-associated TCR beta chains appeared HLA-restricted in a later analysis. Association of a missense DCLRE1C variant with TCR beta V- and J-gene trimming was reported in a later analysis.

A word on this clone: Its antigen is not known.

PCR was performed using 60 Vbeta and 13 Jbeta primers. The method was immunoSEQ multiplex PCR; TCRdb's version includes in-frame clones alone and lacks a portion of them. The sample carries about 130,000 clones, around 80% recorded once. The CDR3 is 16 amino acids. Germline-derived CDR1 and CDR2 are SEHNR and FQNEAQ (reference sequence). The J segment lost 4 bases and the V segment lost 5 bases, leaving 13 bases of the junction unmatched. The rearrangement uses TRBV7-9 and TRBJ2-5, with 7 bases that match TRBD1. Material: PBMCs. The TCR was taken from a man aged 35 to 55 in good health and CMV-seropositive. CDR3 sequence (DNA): TGTGCCAGCAGCCGCGACAGGCAGGGGGTGCGAGAGACCCAGTACTTC. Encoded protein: CASSRDRQGVRETQYF.